This passage covers 16 T cell receptor beta chains from one sample sequenced in a study of technical replicates of blood from a few donors. Generated by immunoSEQ multiplex PCR, the TCRdb table keeps only in-frame clones and is missing some. The sample lists 70,000 or so clones; approximately 88% were seen once. Sample: PBMCs. These receptors originate from a human donor in good health. Some clones in this sample may be carry-over from other donors' samples.

The chain carries TRBV4-3 and TRBJ2-4; D remains ambiguous. Germline V gene sequence: CDR1 LGHNA, CDR2 YSLEER. The length of the CDR3 is 16 residues. V was trimmed by 1 base and J by 0 bases, leaving 10 bases between them. CDR3 in amino acids: CASSQGAEIAKNIQYF. CDR3 nucleotides: TGCGCCAGCAGCCAAGGGGCCGAGATAGCCAAAAACATTCAGTACTTC.

This chain links TRBV25-1 with TRBJ1-3; D uncertain. V lost 1 base to trimming and J lost 1 base, with 14 bases between them. The germline V gene has CDR1 MGHDK and CDR2 SYGVNS. The CDR3 consists of 17 residues. The CDR3 reads CASSESGSFRSGNTIYF. CDR3 DNA: TGTGCCAGCAGTGAATCTGGGAGTTTTCGGTCTGGAAACACCATATATTTT.

The V call is TRBV4-3, the J call TRBJ2-3; D is uncertain. Deletions cut 1 base from V and 5 bases from J, with 7 bases between. This CDR3 is 13 amino acids long. Germline loops: CDR1 LGHNA, CDR2 YSLEER. In DNA, the CDR3 is TGCGCCAGCAGCCAAGGACTCATAGATACGCAGTATTTT. Translating gives CASSQGLIDTQYF.

V usage is TRBV9 and J usage is TRBJ2-5, with 8 bases that match TRBD2. V trimming: 0 bases; J trimming: 5 bases; junction bases outside the gene matches: 9. Germline CDR1 and CDR2: SGDLS and YYNGEE. The CDR3 runs to 16 residues. In DNA form, the CDR3 reads TGTGCCAGCAGCGTAGGGGCAGCGGGGGATTGGGAGACCCAGTACTTC. Protein sequence: CASSVGAAGDWETQYF.

This clone was recorded only once. V usage is TRBV2 and J usage is TRBJ1-5; possibly TRBD1 for D (5 bases). The germline V and J ends were trimmed by 5 bases and 4 bases, with 12 bases remaining between them. This CDR3 has 14 residues. The V gene's germline CDR1 is SNHLY and CDR2 FYNNEI. The CDR3 loop is CASSTYRLNQPQHF. The DNA for the CDR3 is TGTGCCAGCAGTACTTACAGGCTTAATCAGCCCCAGCATTTT.

This clone was picked up a small number of times. V usage is TRBV10-3 and J usage is TRBJ1-2, with D possibly matching TRBD1 (5 bases). Germline V gene sequence: CDR1 ENHRY, CDR2 SYGVKD. Between the trimmed V and J ends, which lost 10 bases and 6 bases, there was a span of 21 bases. CDR3 length equals 14 residues. In DNA, the CDR3 is TGTGCCACCACGCAATCGACAGATTATAATGGCTACACCTTC. Its protein is CATTQSTDYNGYTF.

The chain's CDR3 is CASSLGGSGVSYEQYF. As DNA, the CDR3 is TGTGCCAGCAGCTTAGGTGGTAGCGGGGTTTCCTACGAGCAGTACTTC. The V gene is TRBV13, the J gene TRBJ2-7; TRBD2 agrees at 8 bases. Per the germline V gene, CDR1 is PRHDT and CDR2 is FYEKMQ (reference sequence). Germline trimming cut 0 bases from V and 1 base from J; bases unmatched to any gene: 5. The CDR3 spans 16 residues.

The CDR3 coding sequence is TGTGCCAGCAGTTACTCGACCGGGAGGGTCGATACGCAGTATTTT. Translation gives CASSYSTGRVDTQYF. V is TRBV6-5 and J is TRBJ2-3; TRBD2 aligns across 8 bases. The CDR3 has 15 residues. The V gene's germline CDR1 is MNHEY and CDR2 SVGAGI. J was trimmed by 6 bases and V by 0 bases; bases with no gene match: 5.

This chain uses TRBV2 with TRBJ1-6, with D uncertain. The CDR3 runs to 15 residues. Trimming left V 5 bases short and J 10 bases short, with 18 bases between. Germline assignment: CDR1 SNHLY and CDR2 FYNNEI. In nucleotides, the CDR3 is TGTGCCAGCAGTAACCTCCGGACTCAGTACTCACCCCTCCACTTT. It translates to CASSNLRTQYSPLHF.

The chain links TRBV21-1 to TRBJ1-3; the table's D gene call, TRBD1, was not cross checked with the DNA. TRBV21-1 is annotated as a pseudogene. This CDR3 spans 16 amino acids. CDR3 sequence (DNA): TGTGCCAGCAGCAAAGGGGGCACAAGCTCTGGAAACACCATATATTTT. Its translation: CASSKGGTSSGNTIYF.

The chain links TRBV6-1 to TRBJ2-7; 11 nucleotides align to TRBD2. CDR3 length: 15 residues. The J segment lost 6 bases and the V segment lost 4 bases, leaving 8 bases of the junction unmatched. Per germline, CDR1 MNHNS and CDR2 SASEGT. CDR3 sequence: CASSGGTSGRPEQYF. The CDR3 DNA sequence: TGTGCCAGCAGTGGAGGGACTAGCGGCCGGCCCGAGCAGTACTTC.

The J gene is TRBJ2-1, the V gene TRBV28; TRBD1 might be the D (6 bases). The CDR3 totals 16 residues. V was cut by 5 bases and J by 2 bases, with 16 bases left in between. CDR1 is MDHEN and CDR2 is SYDVKM in the germline V gene. The CDR3 DNA reads as TGTGCCAGCAGTACGCCGGGACAAAGCCCCTACAATGAGCAGTTCTTC. This codes for CASSTPGQSPYNEQFF.

The chain combines TRBV6-5 with TRBJ2-3, with 9 nucleotides matching TRBD2. Germline values: CDR1 MNHEY, CDR2 SVGAGI. The CDR3 is made up of 16 amino acids. Trimming cost V 2 bases and J 3 bases; bases outside gene matches: 6. As DNA, the CDR3 is TGTGCCAGCAGTTACCAGAGCGGGAGGAGGACAGATACGCAGTATTTT. Translation: CASSYQSGRRTDTQYF.

This clone was counted only a few times. The CDR3 coding sequence is TGTGCCAGCAGTGAAGGAGCGGGGGGGCGTTTCTACGAGCAGTACTTC. Protein product: CASSEGAGGRFYEQYF. The chain couples TRBV2 to TRBJ2-7; 10 nucleotides match TRBD2. The CDR3 contains 16 residues. Germline CDR1 is SNHLY and CDR2 is FYNNEI. V lost 1 base and J lost 3; bases outside the gene matches: 6.

V usage is TRBV6-5 and J usage is TRBJ2-7; D might be TRBD2 (7 bases). The length of the CDR3 is 14 residues. Germline V gene data show CDR1 as MNHEY and CDR2 as SVGAGI. V lost 6 bases, J lost 3 bases, and 15 bases lay in between. The CDR3 coding sequence is TGTGCCAGCAGGGGGGGCGGGAGTGGCTACGAGCAGTACTTC. It translates to CASRGGGSGYEQYF.

This clone was detected once. This chain connects TRBV5-4 to TRBJ1-4; D may be TRBD1 (5 bases). Germline V CDR1 and CDR2: SGHNT, YYREEE (reference sequence). The V end was cut by 1 base, the J end by 1 base, with 8 bases between. This CDR3 is built from 15 residues. CDR3 coding DNA: TGTGCCAGCAGCTTGTCGGGGGGAACTAATGAAAAACTGTTTTTT. Protein product: CASSLSGGTNEKLFF.